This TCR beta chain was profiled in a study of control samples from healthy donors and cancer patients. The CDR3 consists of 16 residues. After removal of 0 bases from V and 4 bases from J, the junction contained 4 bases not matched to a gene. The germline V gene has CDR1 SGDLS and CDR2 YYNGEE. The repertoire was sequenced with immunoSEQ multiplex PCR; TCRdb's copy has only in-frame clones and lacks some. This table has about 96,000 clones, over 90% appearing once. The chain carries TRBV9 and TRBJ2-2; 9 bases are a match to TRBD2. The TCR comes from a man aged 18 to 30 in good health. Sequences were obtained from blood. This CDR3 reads CASSVGSGRGTGELFF. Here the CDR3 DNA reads TGTGCCAGCAGCGTAGGTAGCGGGAGAGGCACCGGGGAGCTGTTTTTT.